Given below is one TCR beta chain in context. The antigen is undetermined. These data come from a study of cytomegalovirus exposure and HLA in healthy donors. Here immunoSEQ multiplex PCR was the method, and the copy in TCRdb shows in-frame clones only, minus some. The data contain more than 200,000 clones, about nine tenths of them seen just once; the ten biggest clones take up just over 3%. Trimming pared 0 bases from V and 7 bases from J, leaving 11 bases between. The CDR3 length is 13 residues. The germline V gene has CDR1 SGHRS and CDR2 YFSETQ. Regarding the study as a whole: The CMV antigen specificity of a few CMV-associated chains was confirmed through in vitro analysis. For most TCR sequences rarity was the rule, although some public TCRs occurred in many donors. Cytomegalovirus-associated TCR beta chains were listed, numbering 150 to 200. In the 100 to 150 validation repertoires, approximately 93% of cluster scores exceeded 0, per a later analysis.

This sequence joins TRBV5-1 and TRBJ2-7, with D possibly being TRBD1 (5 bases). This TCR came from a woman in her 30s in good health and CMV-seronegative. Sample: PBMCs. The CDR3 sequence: CASSLEVGREQYF. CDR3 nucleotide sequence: TGCGCCAGCAGCTTGGAGGTGGGGCGAGAGCAGTACTTC.